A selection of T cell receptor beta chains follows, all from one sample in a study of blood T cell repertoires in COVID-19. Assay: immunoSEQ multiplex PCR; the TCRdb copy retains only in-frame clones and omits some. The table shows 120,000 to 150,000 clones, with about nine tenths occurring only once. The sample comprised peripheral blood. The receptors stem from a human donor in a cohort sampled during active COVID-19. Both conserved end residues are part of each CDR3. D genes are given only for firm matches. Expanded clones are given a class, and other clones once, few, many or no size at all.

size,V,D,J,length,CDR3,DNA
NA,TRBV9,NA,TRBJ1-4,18,CASSVGFRTGATNEKLFF,TGTGCCAGCAGCGTAGGATTTCGAACAGGCGCAACTAATGAAAAACTGTTTTTT
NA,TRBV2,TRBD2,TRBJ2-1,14,CASSQGAGGLEQFF,TGTGCCAGCAGCCAAGGAGCGGGGGGGCTAGAGCAGTTCTTC
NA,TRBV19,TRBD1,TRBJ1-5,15,CASSTRRDRTQPQHF,TGTGCCAGTAGCACGCGCCGGGACAGGACACAGCCCCAGCATTTT
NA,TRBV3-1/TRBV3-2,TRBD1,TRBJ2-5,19,CASSRPGQGAPGAQETQYF,TGTGCCAGCAGCCGCCCAGGGCAGGGGGCGCCCGGGGCTCAAGAGACCCAGTACTTC
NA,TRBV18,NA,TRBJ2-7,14,CASSPLRDGNEQYF,TGTGCCAGCTCACCACTGCGGGACGGCAACGAGCAGTACTTC
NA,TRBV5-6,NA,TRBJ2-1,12,CASSLAALEHFF,TGTGCCAGCAGCTTGGCTGCGCTGGAGCATTTCTTC
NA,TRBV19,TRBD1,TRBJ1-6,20,CASRSVGTGAGVGLHSPLHF,TGTGCCAGTAGATCCGTGGGGACAGGGGCCGGTGTCGGGCTACATTCACCCCTCCACTTT
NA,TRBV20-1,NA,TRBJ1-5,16,CSASLAGAYSNQPQHF,TGCAGTGCTAGTCTCGCGGGGGCTTATAGCAATCAGCCCCAGCATTTT
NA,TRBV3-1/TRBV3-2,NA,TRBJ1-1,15,CASSQVSGRNTEAFF,TGTGCCAGCAGCCAAGTGTCAGGAAGAAACACTGAAGCTTTCTTT
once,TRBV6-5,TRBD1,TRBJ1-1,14,CASRKGGNNGEAFF,TGTGCCAGCAGGAAAGGGGGCAACAACGGTGAAGCTTTCTTT
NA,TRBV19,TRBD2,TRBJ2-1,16,CASSRLAGSSYNEQFF,TGTGCCAGTAGTCGACTAGCGGGGAGCTCCTACAATGAGCAGTTCTTC
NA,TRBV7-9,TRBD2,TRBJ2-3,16,CASSLAPGRVEDTQYF,TGTGCCAGCAGCTTAGCCCCGGGGAGGGTCGAAGATACGCAGTATTTT
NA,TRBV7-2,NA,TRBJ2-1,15,CASSLGLSSYNEQFF,TGTGCCAGCAGCTTAGGTTTGAGCTCCTACAATGAGCAGTTCTTC
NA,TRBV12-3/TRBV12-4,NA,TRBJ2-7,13,CASSIREWGEQYF,TGTGCCAGCAGTATCAGGGAATGGGGCGAGCAGTACTTC
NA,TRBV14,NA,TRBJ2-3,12,CASSPLADTQYF,TGTGCCAGCAGCCCCCTCGCAGATACGCAGTATTTT
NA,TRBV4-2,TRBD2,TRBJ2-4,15,CASSQETSGSDIQYF,TGTGCCAGCAGCCAGGAAACTAGCGGGAGTGACATTCAGTACTTC
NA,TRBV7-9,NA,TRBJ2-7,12,CASSRTAYEQYF,TGTGCCAGCAGCCGGACAGCCTACGAGCAGTACTTC
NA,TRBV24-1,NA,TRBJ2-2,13,CATSDRLTGELFF,TGTGCCACCAGTGATCGACTGACCGGGGAGCTGTTTTTT
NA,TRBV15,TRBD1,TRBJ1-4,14,CGAAQGASNEKLFF,TGTGGCGCGGCCCAGGGGGCTTCTAATGAAAAACTGTTTTTT
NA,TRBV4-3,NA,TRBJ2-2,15,CASSQSAGYTGELFF,TGCGCCAGCAGCCAATCCGCGGGGTACACCGGGGAGCTGTTTTTT
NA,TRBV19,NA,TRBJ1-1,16,CASSIRISARRTEAFF,TGTGCCAGTAGTATTAGGATTTCCGCTCGGAGGACTGAAGCTTTCTTT
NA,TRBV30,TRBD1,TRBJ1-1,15,CAWSKQGAKGTEAFF,TGTGCCTGGAGTAAGCAGGGGGCAAAAGGCACTGAAGCTTTCTTT
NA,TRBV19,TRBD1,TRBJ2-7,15,CASTLGQGGTYEQYF,TGTGCCAGTACCTTAGGACAGGGGGGCACCTACGAGCAGTACTTC
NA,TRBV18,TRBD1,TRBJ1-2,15,CASSPGTATYDGYTF,TGTGCCAGCTCTCCCGGGACAGCTACTTACGATGGCTACACCTTC
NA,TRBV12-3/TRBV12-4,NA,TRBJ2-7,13,CASSLGSVYEQYF,TGTGCCAGCAGTTTAGGGTCGGTCTACGAGCAGTACTTC
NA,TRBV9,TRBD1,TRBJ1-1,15,CASSVRDQTGTEAFF,TGTGCCAGCAGCGTCCGAGATCAGACAGGGACCGAAGCTTTCTTT
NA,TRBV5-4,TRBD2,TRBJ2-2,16,CASSYPAGGSSGELFF,TGTGCCAGCAGCTACCCGGCCGGCGGGAGCTCCGGGGAGCTGTTTTTT
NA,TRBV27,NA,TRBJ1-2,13,CASSLGAGDGYTF,TGTGCCAGCAGTTTAGGGGCAGGGGATGGCTACACCTTC
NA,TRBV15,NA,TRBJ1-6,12,CATSRRDSPLHF,TGTGCCACCAGCCGCAGGGATTCACCCCTCCACTTT
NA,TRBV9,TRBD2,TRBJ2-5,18,CASSVEPLGLAGVETQYF,TGTGCCAGCAGCGTAGAGCCCTTGGGACTAGCGGGGGTGGAGACCCAGTACTTC
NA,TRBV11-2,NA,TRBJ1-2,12,CASSVGGYGYTF,TGTGCCAGCAGCGTAGGCGGATATGGCTACACCTTC
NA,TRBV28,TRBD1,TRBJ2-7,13,CASRTGLTYEQYF,TGTGCCAGCAGGACAGGGTTGACCTACGAGCAGTACTTC
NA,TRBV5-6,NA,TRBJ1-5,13,CASSLSYDQPQHF,TGTGCCAGCAGCTTGAGCTATGATCAGCCCCAGCATTTT